This TCR beta chain is drawn from a study of T cell changes during pregnancy in multiple sclerosis. This clone was found once. The trim removed 0 bases at V and 2 bases at J, leaving 3 bases unmatched. Germline CDR1 and CDR2: SGHRS and YFSETQ. This CDR3 is 16 amino acids long. TCRdb's copy holds only in-frame clones and misses some; the assay was immunoSEQ multiplex PCR. This sample has approximately 53,000 clones, with more than 90% found just once. The chain joins TRBV5-1 to TRBJ2-3; 10 bases are shared with TRBD2. The specimen was CD4+ T cells from peripheral blood mononuclear cells, collected before pregnancy. The origin of this receptor is a female donor with multiple sclerosis, enrolled in a pregnancy study. DNA of the CDR3: TGCGCCAGCAGCTTGGAAGGACTAGCGGCCACAGATACGCAGTATTTT. The encoded protein is CASSLEGLAATDTQYF.